This paragraph reports one TCR beta chain. These data come from a study of blood T cell repertoires in COVID-19. Original analysis: Reference gene primer amplification yielded estimated nucleated cell counts. Method: immunoSEQ multiplex PCR; TCRdb's copy keeps in-frame clones and lacks some. V, J and clone size are those of that table, while D and trimming were read from the DNA. The data contain around 260,000 clones, around 87% of them singletons. The sample taken for sequencing was peripheral blood. The sequence derives from a woman aged 55-69 years with COVID-19, enrolled during active disease.

CDR3 amino acids: CASRTGGRTAGELFF. CDR3 sequence (DNA): TGTGCCAGCAGAACCGGGGGAAGGACGGCCGGGGAGCTGTTTTTT. The V and J genes are TRBV6-5 and TRBJ2-2; maybe TRBD2 (6 bases). Trimming removed 6 bases from V and 6 bases from J, with 17 bases in between. CDR3 size: 15 residues. Germline loops: CDR1 MNHEY, CDR2 SVGAGI.